These 28 T cell receptor beta chains originate from one sample sequenced in a study of regulatory T cells in long-lasting Graves disease. Library construction for TCR beta used iRepertoire HTBI primers and Arm-PCR of CDR3 regions. TCRdb recomputed calls from the multiplex PCR reads with MiXCR, one row per CDR3 protein. The data hold roughly 300,000 distinct CDR3 sequences, with around a fifth observed a single time. Noted time point: persistent/refractory GD, antithyroid drugs over 5 years with positive TRAb. PBMCs provided the RNA from which the TCR library was made. The starting material was peripheral blood mononuclear cells (PBMCs), obtained when the disease was refractory, from a patient treated with antithyroid drugs. The receptors stem from a female donor with Graves disease.

The chain is built from TRBV10-3 and TRBJ1-5; the D is unclear. The germline V and J ends were trimmed by 3 bases and 4 bases, with 10 bases remaining between them. The CDR3 is made up of 14 amino acids. Germline loops: CDR1 ENHRY, CDR2 SYGVKD. CDR3 DNA sequence: TGTGCCATCAGTGAAGGCACGGGGAATCAGCCCCAGCATTTT. The encoded protein is CAISEGTGNQPQHF.

This clonotype was seen many times. The CDR3 DNA reads as TGTGCCAGCAGCTTACGGACAGGGATCTATGGCTACACCTTC. This sequence encodes CASSLRTGIYGYTF. V gene TRBV7-2 combines with J gene TRBJ1-2; TRBD1 matches 8 bases. V gave up 2 bases and J gave up 4 bases; unmatched junction bases: 3. This CDR3 contains 14 residues. CDR1 and CDR2 (germline): SGHTA, FQGNSA. The full variable domain, its missing parts supplied by reference TRBV7-2 and TRBJ1-2, is GAGVSQSPSNKVTEKGKDVELRCDPISGHTALYWYRQSLGQGLEFLIYFQGNSAPDKSGLPSDRFSAERTGGSVSTLTIQRTQQEDSAVYLCASSLRTGIYGYTFGSGTRLTVV.

This clonotype has more than one count but fewer than ten. The J gene is TRBJ2-5, the V gene TRBV9, with D maybe TRBD2 (6 bases). V lost 2 bases and J lost 4, with 12 bases in between. CDR1 and CDR2 (germline): SGDLS, YYNGEE. The CDR3 is 14 residues long. CDR3 sequence reads: CASSVGTWGETQYF. The CDR3 nucleotides are TGTGCCAGCAGCGTCGGGACTTGGGGAGAGACCCAGTACTTC.

At least ten counts were recorded for this clonotype. The chain recombines TRBV7-3 with TRBJ2-7; 8 nucleotides line up with TRBD1. CDR1 is SGHTA, CDR2 FQGTGA, per germline. J was trimmed by 3 bases and V by 2 bases; bases with no gene match: 6. The CDR3 length is 15 residues. CDR3 amino acids: CASSLLPDRDYEQYF. The CDR3 region has the DNA TGTGCCAGCAGCTTACTGCCGGACAGGGACTACGAGCAGTACTTC.

This clonotype was found many times. The rearrangement joins TRBV19 to TRBJ1-2; no clear D. V was trimmed by 8 bases and J by 4 bases, leaving 11 bases between them. Germline V lookup: CDR1 LNHDA, CDR2 SQIVND (reference sequence). The CDR3 spans 12 residues. The CDR3 nucleotides are TGTGCCAGTGGCTTTGGGTCCTATGGCTACACCTTC. This codes for CASGFGSYGYTF.

This clonotype was detected ten times or more. This sequence joins TRBV7-9 and TRBJ2-5; TRBD2 aligns across 7 bases. V lost 5 bases to trimming and J lost 3 bases; unmatched junction nucleotides: 3. The CDR3 runs to 13 residues. The germline V gene has CDR1 SEHNR and CDR2 FQNEAQ (reference sequence). The CDR3 nucleotides read TGTGCCAGCAGCAGCGGGATAGAAGAGACCCAGTACTTC. This encodes CASSSGIEETQYF.

This sequence joins TRBV20-1 and TRBJ1-2; maybe TRBD1 (6 bases). V was shortened by 0 bases and J by 6 bases, with 14 bases between the two germline ends. The length of the CDR3 is 14 residues. Germline loops: CDR1 DFQATT, CDR2 SNEGSKA (reference sequence). The CDR3 reads CSARDIGQRDGYTF. For the CDR3, the DNA is TGCAGTGCTAGAGATATCGGACAGAGGGATGGCTACACCTTC.

The table lists this clonotype with many counts. This chain joins TRBV28 and TRBJ1-1, with D unclear. The V and J ends lost 3 bases and 0 bases respectively, with 11 bases between them. The CDR3 contains 15 residues. Germline CDR1 MDHEN, CDR2 SYDVKM. In DNA form, the CDR3 reads TGTGCCAGCAGTTTGGGCGAGGTTCTGAACACTGAAGCTTTCTTT. As protein: CASSLGEVLNTEAFF.

In this sample, this clonotype turned up many times. This sequence joins TRBV2 and TRBJ2-5; D not certain. Trimming shortened V by 4 bases and J by 2 bases, and 8 bases separated the two germline ends. CDR1 SNHLY and CDR2 FYNNEI come from the germline V gene. The CDR3 spans 13 residues. CDR3 loop: CASSVFTQETQYF. The CDR3 nucleotides are TGTGCCAGCAGTGTTTTTACTCAAGAGACCCAGTACTTC.

The rearrangement links TRBV10-3 to TRBJ2-3, with D maybe TRBD2 (6 bases). This CDR3 is built from 14 residues. V shed 4 bases and J shed 5 bases, with 13 bases lying between them. CDR1 and CDR2 from the germline V gene are ENHRY and SYGVKD. In DNA, the CDR3 is TGTGCCATCAGTGTTAGCGGAGACCTAGATACGCAGTATTTT. It is translated as CAISVSGDLDTQYF.

As to this clonotype: At one of its ends the junction is not consistent with the germline gene, which may arise from a read error. The V gene is TRBV30, the J gene TRBJ2-7; D is possibly TRBD1 or TRBD2 (5 bases each). CDR1 GTSNPN and CDR2 SVGIG come from the germline V gene (reference sequence). The CDR3 is made up of 10 amino acids. CDR3 DNA sequence: TGTGCCCCGAGGGACCACCCAAAGAACTTC. This encodes CAPRDHPKNF.

This clonotype was detected ten times or more. The chain is built from TRBV6-5 and TRBJ1-1, with D maybe TRBD1 (6 bases). CDR3 size: 17 residues. The germline V gene has CDR1 MNHEY and CDR2 SVGAGI. V lost 2 bases to trimming and J lost 1 base, with 17 bases between them. The CDR3 DNA sequence: TGTGCCAGCAGTTACCGTCTTGGGGGCTTATGGAACACTGAAGCTTTCTTT. Translation: CASSYRLGGLWNTEAFF.

Ten or more counts support this clonotype. The genes are TRBV12-5 and TRBJ1-1; 9 nucleotides line up with TRBD1. The CDR3 runs 15 residues. V shed 5 bases and J 0 bases; nucleotides not matched to a gene: 4. Per germline, CDR1 LGHNT and CDR2 FRNRAP. The CDR3 is CASGPGQGLNTEAFF. The DNA for the CDR3 is TGTGCTAGTGGTCCTGGACAGGGGTTGAACACTGAAGCTTTCTTT.

This clonotype was observed a handful of times. V gene TRBV5-1 combines with J gene TRBJ1-2, with 11 bases lining up with TRBD1. The V gene end was trimmed by 6 bases and the J gene end by 7 bases; junction bases not matched to a gene: 8. The CDR3 contains 14 residues. The V gene's germline CDR1 is SGHRS and CDR2 YFSETQ. CDR3 loop: CASTSDRGPGGYTF. The CDR3 DNA reads as TGCGCCAGCACCTCGGACAGGGGGCCTGGTGGCTACACCTTC. Drawing the rest from reference TRBV5-1 and TRBJ1-2, the complete variable domain is KAGVTQTPRYLIKTRGQQVTLSCSPISGHRSVSWYQQTPGQGLQFLFEYFSETQRNKGNFPGRFSGRQFSNSRSEMNVSTLELGDSALYLCASTSDRGPGGYTFGSGTRLTVV.

At least ten counts were recorded for this clonotype. The rearrangement links TRBV6-2 or TRBV6-3 to TRBJ1-1; 11 positions match TRBD1. The V gene end was trimmed by 0 bases and the J gene end by 6 bases; junction bases not matched to a gene: 6. Germline V gene lookup returns CDR1 MNHEY and CDR2 SVGEGT. The CDR3 is made up of 16 amino acids. The CDR3 spells CASSYSGQGARPEAFF. CDR3 bases: TGTGCCAGCAGTTACTCCGGACAGGGGGCCAGGCCTGAAGCTTTCTTT.

This clonotype was counted many times. The V and J genes are TRBV24-1 and TRBJ2-5; 10 positions match TRBD1. Germline V gene sequence: CDR1 KGHDR, CDR2 SFDVKD. The CDR3 loop spans 14 amino acids. With V trimmed by 6 bases and J by 13 bases, 13 bases remained unmatched. DNA for the CDR3: TGTGCCACCAGTCAGGGGACAGGGGTCTCGGTTCTGTACTTC. This gives the protein CATSQGTGVSVLYF.

This clonotype occurred many times. The V and J genes are TRBV11-2 and TRBJ2-5; TRBD2 might be the D (5 bases). The CDR3 contains 16 residues. V lost 5 bases and J lost 4, with 20 bases in between. Germline V lookup: CDR1 SGHAT, CDR2 FQNNGV. The CDR3 is CASSTRKLGGGETQYF. The CDR3 region has the DNA TGTGCCAGCAGCACACGAAAACTAGGAGGCGGAGAGACCCAGTACTTC.

This clonotype was found many times. This rearrangement joins TRBV28 to TRBJ1-1, with D possibly being TRBD1 (6 bases). CDR1 is MDHEN and CDR2 is SYDVKM in the germline V gene. Trimming took off 5 bases at V and 4 bases at J, with 17 bases between the two ends. There are 15 residues in the CDR3. The CDR3 DNA reads as TGTGCCAGCAGTCCCCCCCCCACAGGGACCACTGAAGCTTTCTTT. Translating gives CASSPPPTGTTEAFF.

The chain links TRBV7-2 to TRBJ2-7, with TRBD2 as a possible D gene (5 bases). The V and J ends lost 4 bases and 3 bases respectively, with 16 bases between them. CDR1 and CDR2 from the germline V gene are SGHTA and FQGNSA. The CDR3 consists of 15 residues. The CDR3 sequence is CASSSRGSDDYEQYF. The CDR3 DNA reads TGTGCCAGCAGCTCCCGGGGTAGCGACGACTACGAGCAGTACTTC.

CDR3 coding DNA: TGCAGTGCTAGAGACTATGAAGGGTGGTCCTACAATGAGCAGTTCTTC. Translating it yields CSARDYEGWSYNEQFF. J is TRBJ2-1 and V is TRBV20-1; D is undetermined. CDR1 is DFQATT, CDR2 SNEGSKA, per germline (reference sequence). Between the trimmed V and J ends, which lost 0 bases and 1 base, there was a span of 13 bases. CDR3 length: 16 residues.

Ten or more counts support this clonotype. This chain joins TRBV12-3 or TRBV12-4 and TRBJ1-1; possible D gene TRBD1, 5 bases. CDR3 length: 13 residues. V was cut by 4 bases and J by 3 bases, with 9 bases left in between. The CDR3 region has the DNA TGTGCCAGCAGTTCCAGGGTTGACACTGAAGCTTTCTTT. Its protein is CASSSRVDTEAFF.

The sample holds many counts of this clonotype. The chain joins TRBV20-1 to TRBJ1-2; TRBD1 might be the D (5 bases). The CDR3 contains 14 residues. Germline CDR1 DFQATT, CDR2 SNEGSKA (reference sequence). Trimming stripped 1 base from V and 0 bases from J, with 9 bases between. The CDR3 coding sequence is TGCAGTGCTAGAGCTACAGGAGCTAACTATGGCTACACCTTC. It translates to CSARATGANYGYTF.

At least ten counts were recorded for this clonotype. The chain couples TRBV5-1 to TRBJ1-1; 9 bases map to TRBD1. The CDR3 is made up of 17 amino acids. J gave up 0 bases and V 4 bases, and 10 bases lay outside the gene matches. Germline assignment: CDR1 SGHRS and CDR2 YFSETQ. The CDR3 region has the DNA TGCGCCAGCAGCCCGGGGACAGGGCGAGGCGTGAACACTGAAGCTTTCTTT. Translated, it gives CASSPGTGRGVNTEAFF.

The chain joins TRBV19 to TRBJ1-2; 7 nucleotides line up with TRBD1. The CDR3 extends over 15 amino acids. Trimming removed 6 bases from V and 3 bases from J; junction bases left unmatched: 10. Per germline, CDR1 LNHDA and CDR2 SQIVND (reference sequence). The CDR3 DNA reads TGTGCCAGTAGAGACCGCGGAGGGGGCGACTATGGCTACACCTTC. As protein: CASRDRGGGDYGYTF.

A word on this clonotype: A much bigger clone sits one base away, suggesting this may be a read error. The CDR3 DNA follows: TGCGCCAGCAGCTTTGGAGGGATAGCCTACGGGCAGTACTTC. It translates to CASSFGGIAYGQYF. The J gene is TRBJ2-7, the V gene TRBV5-1; D perhaps matches TRBD2 (6 bases). The CDR3 consists of 14 residues. Germline V gene data show CDR1 as SGHRS and CDR2 as YFSETQ.

Concerning this clonotype itself: This clone may be a read error of a much larger clone one base away. This sequence joins TRBV7-9 and TRBJ2-5; the D gene is possibly TRBD2 (7 bases). V lost 3 bases to trimming and J lost 5 bases, with 13 bases between them. The CDR3 loop spans 14 amino acids. Germline lookup yields CDR1 SEHNR and CDR2 FQNEAQ (reference sequence). CDR3 protein: CASSFGGRWETQYF. The CDR3 DNA follows: TGTGCCAGCAGCTTCGGGGGGCGGTGGGAGACCCAGTACTTC.

This rearrangement joins TRBV20-1 to TRBJ2-1, with TRBD1 identical over 8 bases. This CDR3 has 15 residues. In germline, CDR1 is DFQATT, CDR2 SNEGSKA (reference sequence). The trim removed 3 bases at V and 7 bases at J, leaving 11 bases unmatched. DNA for the CDR3: TGCAGTGCTAGTGTGAGACAGGGGAATAGGAATGAGCAGTTCTTC. Translation: CSASVRQGNRNEQFF.

The gene calls are TRBV27 and TRBJ1-5, with 8 bases lining up with TRBD1. V gave up 6 bases and J gave up 2 bases; unmatched junction bases: 6. The CDR3 runs 15 residues. CDR1 and CDR2 (germline): MNHEY, SMNVEV (reference sequence). CDR3 sequence reads: CASRPRGQGNQPQHF. The DNA of the CDR3 is TGTGCCAGCAGACCTCGGGGACAGGGCAATCAGCCCCAGCATTTT.